The T cell receptor beta chain described here comes from a study of OX40 agonist ivuxolimab in advanced cancers. The wider study: The treatment was a fully human IgG2 OX40 agonist, ivuxolimab. The mean age was roughly 60 years, ranging from about 20 to 90, with 80% to 85% of participants male. Three patients showed partial responses: one hepatocellular carcinoma and two cutaneous melanoma cases.

As regards this clone: A read error may produce the germline difference seen at one junction end.

Blood draws occurred at baseline, cycle 4 day 1, and cycle 7 day 1. Assay used: immunoSEQ multiplex PCR; TCRdb lists only in-frame clones, some missing. The data show some 30,000 clones, with 70% to 90% seen just once and roughly 18% held by the top ten. This CDR3 spans 14 amino acids. CDR1 is SSHAT and CDR2 is FNYEAQ in the germline V gene (reference sequence). The TCR was taken from an adult with an advanced solid tumor such as melanoma, head and neck, liver or kidney cancer. The sample in question was CD4+ or CD8+ T cells sorted from blood, obtained in a trial of the OX40 agonist ivuxolimab. The V gene is TRBV7-7, the J gene TRBJ2-1; a possible D gene is TRBD1 (6 bases). CDR3 in amino acids: CASSPEGDYNEQFF. CDR3 DNA: TGTGCTAGCAGCCCCGAGGGGGACTACAATGAGCAGTTCTTC.